Listed here are 27 T cell receptor beta chains from one sample, sequenced in a study of T cells in localized non-small cell lung cancer (TCRdb year 2020). Library preparation used the immunoSEQ multiplex PCR assay. TCRdb holds this immuneACCESS table with in-frame rearrangements only. Some clones are missing; in checked studies, unresolved V genes explain under half, and the rest has no known cause. The sample yields about 1,700 clones; around 21% were counted once. 10% to 15% of the sample is taken by the ten largest. Sequencing was performed on lung tumor tissue, taken before any cancer treatment. Receptors originate from a man between 40 and 70 years old with stage III lung adenocarcinoma.

The gene calls are TRBV23-1 and TRBJ2-5; the D is unclear. TRBV23-1 is an ORF for which the function is uncertain. There are 13 residues in the CDR3. The germline V and J ends were trimmed by 6 bases and 2 bases, with 10 bases remaining between them. CDR3 loop: CASSKNGQETQYF. The CDR3 DNA reads TGCGCCAGCAGCAAAAACGGGCAAGAGACCCAGTACTTC.

This clone turned up a few times. The chain uses TRBV9 and TRBJ1-6, with D tentatively TRBD1 (5 bases). V was trimmed by 5 bases and J by 7 bases, leaving 13 bases between them. The CDR3 extends over 14 amino acids. Germline V gene lookup returns CDR1 SGDLS and CDR2 YYNGEE. This chain's CDR3 is CASRGVSANSPLHF. The CDR3 nucleotides are TGTGCCAGCAGAGGGGTCAGCGCAAATTCACCCCTCCACTTT. Full variable domain (remainder filled in from reference TRBV9 and TRBJ1-6): DSGVTQTPKHLITATGQRVTLRCSPRSGDLSVYWYQQSLDQGLQFLIQYYNGEERAKGNILERFSAQQFPDLHSELNLSSLELGDSALYFCASRGVSANSPLHFGNGTRLTVT.

The CDR3, as DNA: TGTGCCAGCAGTTTGGCCCAAGCGGGAGTCGAGCAGTACTTC. Translation gives CASSLAQAGVEQYF. The chain combines TRBV28 with TRBJ2-7; 8 positions agree with TRBD2. V lost 3 bases to trimming and J lost 6 bases; unmatched junction nucleotides: 7. Germline V lookup: CDR1 MDHEN, CDR2 SYDVKM. The CDR3 has 14 amino acids.

This rearrangement joins TRBV10-3 to TRBJ2-3, with D unclear. This CDR3 region has 12 residues. The ends were cut back, 2 bases at V and 7 bases at J, with 7 bases in the middle. CDR1 and CDR2 from the germline V gene are ENHRY and SYGVKD. For the CDR3, the DNA is TGTGCCATCAGTGAGGAATTTCATACGCAGTATTTT. This translates into CAISEEFHTQYF.

This clone was seen only a few times. The gene calls are TRBV30 and TRBJ2-2; D is possibly TRBD1 or TRBD2 (5 bases each). V was trimmed by 0 bases and J by 6 bases, leaving 14 bases between them. The germline gives CDR1 GTSNPN, CDR2 SVGIG (reference sequence). This CDR3 has 15 residues. DNA for the CDR3: TGTGCCTGGAGTGTATCGGGGCTATATGCCGGGGAGCTGTTTTTT. This codes for CAWSVSGLYAGELFF.

By share of the sample, this clone is medium-sized. The genes are TRBV11-3 and TRBJ1-4, with 8 positions matching TRBD1. The V gene's germline CDR1 is SGHNT and CDR2 YENEEA. Trimming at V came to 5 bases and at J to 10 bases, leaving 9 bases not matched to a gene. The CDR3 runs to 14 residues. The DNA of the CDR3 is TGTGCCAGCAGCCTGACAGGGGCTGAAAGAAAACTGTTTTTT. As protein: CASSLTGAERKLFF.

This clone ranks as medium-sized. The chain's CDR3 is CASSSGAYYEQYF. The CDR3 DNA follows: TGTGCCAGCAGTTCCGGGGCGTACTACGAGCAGTACTTC. The V call is TRBV6-8, the J call TRBJ2-7; D possibly uses TRBD1 or TRBD2 (5 bases each). Trimming cost V 4 bases and J 3 bases, with 10 bases left between them. The CDR3 totals 13 residues. Germline V lookup: CDR1 MNHGY, CDR2 SAAAGT.

This clone rates as large. The chain has TRBV11-3 and TRBJ2-2; 7 bases agree with TRBD2. Trimming at V came to 7 bases and at J to 5 bases, leaving 10 bases not matched to a gene. The CDR3 contains 15 residues. The germline CDR1 and CDR2 sequences are SGHNT and YENEEA. The CDR3 DNA reads as TGTGCCAGCACCCTGGGAGGGGTTCGGACCGGGGAGCTGTTTTTT. Translation gives CASTLGGVRTGELFF.

The rearrangement links TRBV5-1 to TRBJ2-7; TRBD2 agrees at 9 bases. The V gene's germline CDR1 is SGHRS and CDR2 YFSETQ. Trimming removed 4 bases from V and 0 bases from J; junction bases left unmatched: 2. The CDR3 contains 14 residues. The CDR3 region has the DNA TGCGCCAGCAGCGGTAGCGGGAGCTCCTACGAGCAGTACTTC. Translating gives CASSGSGSSYEQYF.

The chain recombines TRBV19 with TRBJ1-5, with TRBD1 matching 10 bases. This CDR3 region has 19 residues. Germline V gives CDR1 LNHDA, CDR2 SQIVND (reference sequence). The trim removed 3 bases at V and 3 bases at J, leaving 14 bases unmatched. The CDR3 DNA follows: TGTGCCAGTAGTATCCCGGCCTGGGACAGGGGATACGACAATCAGCCCCAGCATTTT. Its translation: CASSIPAWDRGYDNQPQHF.

The table lists this clone with a few counts. The chain recombines TRBV11-3 with TRBJ2-6; 7 bases agree with TRBD1. The ends lost 6 bases at V and 0 bases at J; junction bases unmatched: 8. The CDR3 is 17 residues long. Germline values: CDR1 SGHNT, CDR2 YENEEA. The CDR3 loop is CASSLGGKGSGANVLTF. CDR3 coding DNA: TGTGCCAGCAGTCTAGGGGGCAAGGGCTCTGGGGCCAACGTCCTGACTTTC.

By share, this clone ranks as medium-sized. The chain has TRBV6-8 and TRBJ2-3; D uncertain. Per the germline V gene, CDR1 is MNHGY and CDR2 is SAAAGT. This CDR3 is built from 13 residues. V shed 2 bases and J shed 6 bases, with 9 bases lying between them. The CDR3 nucleotides are TGTGCCAGCAGTTACCACCCCGGGGATACGCAGTATTTT. As protein: CASSYHPGDTQYF.

This clone is large (0.1 to 1%) within its sample. The CDR3 coding sequence is TGCGCCAGCAGCCAAGATCTATACAATGAGCAGTTCTTC. It translates to CASSQDLYNEQFF. This chain connects TRBV4-1 to TRBJ2-1, with no clear D. The length of the CDR3 is 13 residues. Germline V CDR1 and CDR2: MGHRA, YSYEKL. Trimming removed 0 bases at V and 4 bases at J, with 4 bases between.

This chain uses TRBV5-1 with TRBJ2-5; TRBD2 aligns across 11 bases. V was pared by 2 bases and J by 5 bases, with 2 bases of the junction left unmatched. This CDR3 is 14 amino acids long. The germline gives CDR1 SGHRS, CDR2 YFSETQ. CDR3 coding DNA: TGCGCCAGCAGCTTTAGCGGGGGGGCGGAGACCCAGTACTTC. This sequence encodes CASSFSGGAETQYF.

By share, this clone counts as medium-sized. This rearrangement joins TRBV6-8 to TRBJ2-2; D possibly corresponds to TRBD2 (7 bases). Germline V gene sequence: CDR1 MNHGY, CDR2 SAAAGT. V lost 8 bases and J 0 bases, leaving 10 bases between the germline ends. CDR3 length: 14 residues. CDR3 amino acids: CASAGGPNTGELFF. The CDR3 bases are TGTGCCAGCGCCGGGGGGCCGAACACCGGGGAGCTGTTTTTT.

The chain carries TRBV6-8 and TRBJ1-1; D uncertain. V was cut by 7 bases and J by 7 bases, with 22 bases left in between. CDR3 length: 15 amino acids. CDR1 MNHGY and CDR2 SAAAGT come from the germline V gene. CDR3 region: CASTLPLRTDIEAFF. CDR3 nucleotide sequence: TGTGCCAGCACCCTCCCCTTGAGGACCGACATTGAAGCTTTCTTT.

This clone turned up a few times. This chain connects TRBV7-6 to TRBJ1-4; the match to TRBD1 covers 9 bases. Germline CDR1 and CDR2: SGHVS and FNYEAQ. Germline trimming cut 1 base from V and 7 bases from J; bases unmatched to any gene: 7. CDR3 length: 16 amino acids. CDR3 sequence (DNA): TGTGCCAGCAGCTTAGGGGGACAGGGATGGGGTGAAAAACTGTTTTTT. Translation: CASSLGGQGWGEKLFF.

The chain uses TRBV11-3 and TRBJ2-5; a possible D gene is TRBD1 (6 bases). Germline V gives CDR1 SGHNT, CDR2 YENEEA. V lost 8 bases, J lost 4 bases, and 17 bases lay in between. This CDR3 region has 14 residues. The CDR3 spells CASLRQGRTETQYF. CDR3 in DNA: TGTGCCAGCCTGCGGCAGGGGCGGACAGAGACCCAGTACTTC. Using reference TRBV11-3 and TRBJ2-5 for the parts outside the CDR3, the full variable domain is EAGVVQSPRYKIIEKKQPVAFWCNPISGHNTLYWYLQNLGQGPELLIRYENEEAVDDSQLPKDRFSAERLKGVDSTLKIQPAELGDSAVYLCASLRQGRTETQYFGPGTRLLVL.

This clone was observed a few times. This chain connects TRBV9 to TRBJ1-5; unclear D gene. CDR1 is SGDLS, CDR2 YYNGEE, per germline. CDR3 length: 15 amino acids. Trimming left V 2 bases short and J 0 bases short, with 9 bases between. The CDR3 bases are TGTGCCAGCAGCGTCGACGCTTATAGCAATCAGCCCCAGCATTTT. Translation: CASSVDAYSNQPQHF.

This clone rates as medium-sized. The V gene is TRBV11-3, the J gene TRBJ1-1; D is possibly TRBD1 (5 bases). This CDR3 region has 15 residues. Germline loops: CDR1 SGHNT, CDR2 YENEEA. The V end lost 7 bases, the J end lost 0 bases, and 15 bases lay between the germline ends. CDR3 DNA: TGTGCCAGCACCCCATGGCAGGGCATGAACACTGAAGCTTTCTTT. It yields the protein CASTPWQGMNTEAFF.

By its share, this clone is medium-sized. V gene TRBV11-3 combines with J gene TRBJ1-1; D gene unclear. The CDR3 extends over 16 amino acids. V lost 7 bases and J lost 1, with 19 bases in between. Germline CDR1 and CDR2: SGHNT and YENEEA. The CDR3 spells CASTSIPSQTNTEAFF. The DNA for the CDR3 is TGTGCCAGCACCTCTATTCCGTCCCAAACGAACACTGAAGCTTTCTTT.

This rearrangement joins TRBV11-3 to TRBJ1-2; 7 nucleotides agree with TRBD1. The CDR3 spans 16 residues. CDR1 and CDR2 from the germline V gene are SGHNT and YENEEA. V lost 5 bases, J lost 5 bases, and 14 bases stayed unmatched. The CDR3 DNA reads TGTGCCAGCAGCCCCACTGTGACAGGGCGGGAGTATGGCTACACCTTC. It translates to CASSPTVTGREYGYTF.

By share, this clone ranks as large (0.1 to 1%). The chain couples TRBV11-3 to TRBJ1-1, with TRBD1 matching over 7 bases. CDR1 is SGHNT, CDR2 YENEEA, per germline. This CDR3 region has 14 residues. V lost 5 bases to trimming and J lost 1 base; unmatched junction nucleotides: 4. The CDR3 protein is CASSRGQSNTEAFF. The CDR3 DNA sequence: TGTGCCAGCAGCAGGGGACAGTCGAACACTGAAGCTTTCTTT. Full variable domain (remainder filled in from reference TRBV11-3 and TRBJ1-1): EAGVVQSPRYKIIEKKQPVAFWCNPISGHNTLYWYLQNLGQGPELLIRYENEEAVDDSQLPKDRFSAERLKGVDSTLKIQPAELGDSAVYLCASSRGQSNTEAFFGQGTRLTVV.

This clone rates as medium-sized (0.01 to 0.1%). The DNA ends 1 residue before the CDR3 does, and the rest of the CDR3 is filled in from the germline J gene. The chain employs TRBV10-3 and TRBJ1-3; maybe TRBD1 (6 bases). The ends were cut back, 2 bases at V and 8 bases at J, with 16 bases in the middle. This CDR3 has 15 amino acids. CDR1 ENHRY and CDR2 SYGVKD come from the germline V gene. CDR3 sequence reads: CAISESGQTRDTIYF. Incomplete CDR3 DNA: TGTGCCATCAGTGAGAGCGGACAGACTAGGGACACCATATAT.

This clone was counted a few times. V is TRBV11-3 and J is TRBJ1-1; D not certain. Germline V CDR1 and CDR2: SGHNT, YENEEA. Trimming pared 4 bases from V and 0 bases from J, leaving 12 bases between. The CDR3 is 15 residues long. The CDR3 coding sequence is TGTGCCAGCAGCTCCGAAACAAGGATGAACACTGAAGCTTTCTTT. Translating it yields CASSSETRMNTEAFF.

This clone was counted a few times. This chain connects TRBV11-3 to TRBJ2-3, with 11 nucleotides matching TRBD2. The CDR3 runs to 17 residues. Trimming removed 5 bases from V and 6 bases from J; junction bases left unmatched: 13. Germline assignment: CDR1 SGHNT and CDR2 YENEEA. The CDR3 spells CASSPGVVAGGRDTQYF. CDR3 bases: TGTGCCAGCAGCCCCGGGGTGGTAGCGGGGGGGCGTGATACGCAGTATTTT.

J is TRBJ1-1 and V is TRBV30, with 7 bases aligning to TRBD1. The CDR3 consists of 16 residues. Germline CDR1 is GTSNPN and CDR2 is SVGIG (reference sequence). V gave up 5 bases and J gave up 1 base; unmatched junction bases: 13. CDR3 amino acids: CAWDTGVLSGNTEAFF. The CDR3 nucleotides read TGTGCCTGGGATACAGGGGTCTTAAGTGGGAACACTGAAGCTTTCTTT.